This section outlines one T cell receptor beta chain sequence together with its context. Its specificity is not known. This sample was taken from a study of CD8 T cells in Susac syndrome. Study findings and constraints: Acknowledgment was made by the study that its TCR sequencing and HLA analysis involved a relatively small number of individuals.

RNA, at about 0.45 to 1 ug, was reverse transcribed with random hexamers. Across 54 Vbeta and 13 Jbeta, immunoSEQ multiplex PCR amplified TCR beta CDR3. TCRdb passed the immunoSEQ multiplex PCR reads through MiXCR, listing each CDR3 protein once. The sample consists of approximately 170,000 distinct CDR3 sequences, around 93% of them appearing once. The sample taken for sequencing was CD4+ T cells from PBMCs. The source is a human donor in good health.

CDR3 nucleotide sequence: TGTGCCAGCAGAGGGTGGGGCGGGGAGCTGTTTTTT. It specifies CASRGWGGELFF. V and J are TRBV6-5 and TRBJ2-2; D ambiguous. The V and J ends lost 6 bases and 7 bases respectively, with 9 bases between them. CDR1 MNHEY and CDR2 SVGAGI come from the germline V gene. The CDR3 is 12 residues long.